This T cell receptor beta chain was profiled in a study of CD8 T cells in ankylosing spondylitis. Study-level points and caveats: Some of these motif variants have turned up before, in reports on reactive arthritis synovial fluid and blood. Matched ankylosing spondylitis synovial fluid reportedly contained a significantly enriched population of disease-linked clones.

Quantitative molecular-barcoded 5'-RACE generated the TCR beta libraries. Using its own MiXCR run on the 5' RACE reads, TCRdb lists one record per CDR3 protein. The sample includes around 230,000 distinct CDR3 sequences, approximately 9% of them seen just once. The CDR3 length is 15 residues. V dropped 2 bases and J dropped 3 bases, with 15 bases sitting between them. Germline assignment: CDR1 SGHRS and CDR2 YFSETQ. This clonotype was seen many times. What it binds is unknown. This sequence originates from a male donor with ankylosing spondylitis or in good health (not recorded which). Material for sequencing was blood, either unsorted or a sorted T cell fraction (not recorded which). The gene calls are TRBV5-1 and TRBJ2-7, with D perhaps being TRBD1 or TRBD2 (5 bases each). The CDR3, as DNA: TGCGCCAGCAGCTTTCTCGTCCGGGGACGCTACGAGCAGTACTTC. Amino acid sequence: CASSFLVRGRYEQYF. The full variable domain, in which reference TRBV5-1 and TRBJ2-7 provide the parts outside the CDR3, is KAGVTQTPRYLIKTRGQQVTLSCSPISGHRSVSWYQQTPGQGLQFLFEYFSETQRNKGNFPGRFSGRQFSNSRSEMNVSTLELGDSALYLCASSFLVRGRYEQYFGPGTRLTVT.